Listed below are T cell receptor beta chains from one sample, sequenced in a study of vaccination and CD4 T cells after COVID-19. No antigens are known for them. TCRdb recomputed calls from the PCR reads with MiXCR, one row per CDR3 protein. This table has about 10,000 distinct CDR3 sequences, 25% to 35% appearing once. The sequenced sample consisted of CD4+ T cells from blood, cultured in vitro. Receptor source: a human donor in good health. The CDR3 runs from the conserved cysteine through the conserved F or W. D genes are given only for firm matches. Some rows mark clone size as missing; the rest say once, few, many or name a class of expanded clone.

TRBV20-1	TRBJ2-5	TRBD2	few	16	CSARGLAGATQETQYF	TGCAGTGCTAGAGGTCTAGCGGGAGCCACCCAAGAGACCCAGTACTTC
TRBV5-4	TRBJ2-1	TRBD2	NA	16	CASTEGLAGSYNEQFF	TGTGCCAGCACCGAGGGACTAGCGGGTTCCTACAATGAGCAGTTCTTC
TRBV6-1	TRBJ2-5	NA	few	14	CASSPGGSRETQYF	TGTGCCAGCAGTCCTGGGGGATCTCGAGAGACCCAGTACTTC
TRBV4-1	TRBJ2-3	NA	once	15	CASSHLRTSTDTQYF	TGCGCCAGCAGCCACTTGCGGACCAGCACAGATACGCAGTATTTT
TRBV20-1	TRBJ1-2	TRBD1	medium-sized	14	CSAIRGQVDYGYTF	TGCAGTGCCATAAGGGGGCAGGTAGACTATGGCTACACCTTC
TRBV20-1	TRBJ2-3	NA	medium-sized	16	CRGVPLGRCGADTQYF	TGCAGGGGAGTTCCGCTGGGCAGGTGCGGGGCAGATACGCAGTATTTT
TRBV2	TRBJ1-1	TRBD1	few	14	CARGTGAMNTEAFF	TGTGCCAGAGGGACAGGGGCTATGAACACTGAAGCTTTCTTT
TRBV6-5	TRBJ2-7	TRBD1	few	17	CASSYSFIGQGSYEQYF	TGTGCCAGCAGTTACTCGTTTATCGGACAGGGCTCCTACGAGCAGTACTTC
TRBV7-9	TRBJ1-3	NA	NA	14	CASSPGTARNTIYF	TGTGCCAGCAGCCCCGGGACCGCCCGGAACACCATATATTTT
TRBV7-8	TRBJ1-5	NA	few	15	CASSAVRQANQPQHF	TGTGCCAGCAGCGCCGTTAGACAGGCCAATCAGCCCCAGCATTTT
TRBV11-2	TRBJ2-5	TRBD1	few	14	CASSFGTAQETQYF	TGTGCCAGCAGCTTTGGGACAGCCCAAGAGACCCAGTACTTC
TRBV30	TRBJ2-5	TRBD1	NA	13	CAWSKQGPETQYF	TGTGCCTGGAGTAAACAGGGGCCAGAGACCCAGTACTTC
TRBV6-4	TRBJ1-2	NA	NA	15	CASSDSQGGSGGYTF	TGTGCCAGCAGTGACTCCCAAGGAGGTTCGGGGGGCTACACCTTC
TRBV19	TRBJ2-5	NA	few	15	CASSMWVSVQETQYF	TGTGCCAGTAGTATGTGGGTTAGCGTTCAAGAGACCCAGTACTTC
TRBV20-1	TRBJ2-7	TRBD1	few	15	CSASPSTGADYEQYF	TGCAGTGCCTCTCCCTCGACAGGGGCGGACTACGAGCAGTACTTC
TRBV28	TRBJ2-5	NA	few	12	CASRNPSETQYF	TGTGCCAGCAGAAATCCTTCGGAGACCCAGTACTTC
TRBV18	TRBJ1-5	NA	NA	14	CASSPQGTDQPQHF	TGTGCCAGCTCACCCCAGGGTACAGATCAGCCCCAGCATTTT
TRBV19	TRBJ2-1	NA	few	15	CASSMEGGSYNEQFF	TGTGCCAGTAGTATGGAGGGGGGCTCCTACAATGAGCAGTTCTTC
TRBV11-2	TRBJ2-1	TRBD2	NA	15	CASSLRTSGSNEQFF	TGTGCCAGCAGCTTACGGACTAGCGGGAGCAATGAGCAGTTCTTC
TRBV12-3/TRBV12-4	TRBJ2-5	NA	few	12	CASVRTGETQYF	TGTGCCAGCGTTAGAACCGGGGAGACCCAGTACTTC